Listed here is a single TCR beta chain. What it binds is not known. Replicate PCRs for sorted subsets used around 200 ng DNA; this equaled 30,000 to 35,000 T cell genomes. Profiled with immunoSEQ multiplex PCR; TCRdb holds only in-frame clones, not every one. The sample carries more than 1.2 million clones, approximately 98.5% recorded once. V was clipped by 3 bases and J by 3 bases, with 6 bases between them. The germline V gene has CDR1 MRHNA and CDR2 SNTAGT. The CDR3 has 13 amino acids. These data come from a study of shared clonotypes between healthy human individuals. Study observations and caveats: Shared clonotypes across all four donors exceeded non-shared ones in generation probability.

The receptor was isolated from a man between 25 and 39 years old in good health. The specimen sequenced was naive CD4+ T cells sorted from blood. Noted subset: CD45RA+ positively selected. The chain is built from TRBV6-4 and TRBJ2-1; D not resolved. CDR3 region: CASSDEFYNEQFF. CDR3 in DNA: TGTGCCAGCAGTGATGAATTCTACAATGAGCAGTTCTTC.